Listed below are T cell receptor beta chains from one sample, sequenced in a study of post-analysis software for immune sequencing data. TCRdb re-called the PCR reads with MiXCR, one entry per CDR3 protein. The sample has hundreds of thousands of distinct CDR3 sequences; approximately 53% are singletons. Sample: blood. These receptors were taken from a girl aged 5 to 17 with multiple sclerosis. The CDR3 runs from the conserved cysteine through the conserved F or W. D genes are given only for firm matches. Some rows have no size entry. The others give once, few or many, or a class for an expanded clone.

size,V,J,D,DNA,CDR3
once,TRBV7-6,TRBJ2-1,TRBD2,TGTGCCAGCAGTTCGTCACGAGCGGGGGGCTCCTACAATGAGCAGTTCTTC,CASSSSRAGGSYNEQFF
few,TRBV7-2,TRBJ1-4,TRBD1,TGTGCCAGCAGCTTGACAGGGTCTAATGAAAAACTGTTTTTT,CASSLTGSNEKLFF
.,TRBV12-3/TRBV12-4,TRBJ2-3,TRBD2,TGTGCCAGCACGCCGGGACTAGCGGATACAGATACGCAGTATTTT,CASTPGLADTDTQYF
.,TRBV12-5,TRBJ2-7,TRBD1,TGTGCTAGTGGTTTGATGTTGGGACAGGGGCCATACGAGCAGTACTTC,CASGLMLGQGPYEQYF
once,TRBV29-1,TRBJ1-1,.,TGCAGCGTGGACGCCACCTTTGAAGCTTTCTTT,CSVDATFEAFF
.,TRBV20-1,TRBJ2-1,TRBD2,TGCAGTGCTAGAGATTCCGAGCGGGAGTCCTACAATGAGCAGTTCTTC,CSARDSERESYNEQFF
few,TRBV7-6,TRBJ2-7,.,TGTGCCAGCAGTACCGGGATCCCCTACGAGCAGTACTTC,CASSTGIPYEQYF
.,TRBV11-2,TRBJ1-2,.,TGTGCCAGCAGCTTAGGCGGAGGGGGCTATGGCTACACCTTC,CASSLGGGGYGYTF
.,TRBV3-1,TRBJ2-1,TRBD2,TGTGCCAGCAGCCCACGGACTAGCGATTACAATGAGCAGTTCTTC,CASSPRTSDYNEQFF
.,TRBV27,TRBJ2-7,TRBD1,TGTGCCAGCAGAGGCGTGGACAGGGGACCCTACGAGCAGTACTTC,CASRGVDRGPYEQYF
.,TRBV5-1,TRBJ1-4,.,TGCGCCAGCAGCTTTGGAACTAATCAGGAAAAACTGTTTTTT,CASSFGTNQEKLFF
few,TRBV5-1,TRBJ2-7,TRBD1,TGCGCCAGCAGCCTGCCGGGACAGGCGCCTACCTACGAGCAGTACTTC,CASSLPGQAPTYEQYF
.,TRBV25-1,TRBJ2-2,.,TGTGCCAGCAAGGGACATCTACCGGCCGGGGAGCTGTTTTTT,CASKGHLPAGELFF
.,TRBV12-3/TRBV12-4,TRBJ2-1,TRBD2,TGTGCCAGCAGTTGGGGCAGCGGGACCTCGGAGGAGCAGTTCTTC,CASSWGSGTSEEQFF
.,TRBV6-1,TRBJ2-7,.,TGTGCCAGCAGTGAAGGGATTAGCCTCGGCAGGTCCTACGAGCAGTACTTC,CASSEGISLGRSYEQYF
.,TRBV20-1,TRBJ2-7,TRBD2,TGCAGTGCTAGAGATCTAGCGGGAGGCAGCGAGCAGTACTTC,CSARDLAGGSEQYF
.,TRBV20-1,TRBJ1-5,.,TGCAGTGCTAGTGGGGCTTATGGCAATCAGCCCCAGCATTTT,CSASGAYGNQPQHF
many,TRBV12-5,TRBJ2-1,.,TGTGCTAGTGGTCCCCCCGGTAATGAGCAGTTCTTC,CASGPPGNEQFF
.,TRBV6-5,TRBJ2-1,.,TGTGCCAGCAGTTACGGCGATGAGCAGTTCTTC,CASSYGDEQFF
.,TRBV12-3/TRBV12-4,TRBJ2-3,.,TGTGCCAGCAGTCCTTCATACGGAACAGCGGAGGGCACAGATACGCAGTATTTT,CASSPSYGTAEGTDTQYF
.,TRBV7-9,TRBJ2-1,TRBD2,TGTGCCAGCAGCTCCAACAGGACTAGCGGGAATAACAATGAGCAGTTCTTC,CASSSNRTSGNNNEQFF
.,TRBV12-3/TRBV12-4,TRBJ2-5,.,TGTGCCAGCAGTTTAATGGGCGGGGGCGCGAAGACCCAGTACTTC,CASSLMGGGAKTQYF
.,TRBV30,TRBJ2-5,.,TGTGCCTGGAGTGACGGTCAAGAGACCCAGTACTTC,CAWSDGQETQYF
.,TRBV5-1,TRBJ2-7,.,TGCGCCAGCAGCCCCAGCGGGACACGGTTTGTTTACGAGCAGTACTTC,CASSPSGTRFVYEQYF
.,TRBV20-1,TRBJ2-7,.,TGCAGTGCCCCTGGTGAGGGTTCCTACGAGCAGTACTTC,CSAPGEGSYEQYF
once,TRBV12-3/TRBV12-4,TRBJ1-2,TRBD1,TGTGCCAGCAGGAGGGGGCTCGGCCCCTATGGCTACACCTTC,CASRRGLGPYGYTF
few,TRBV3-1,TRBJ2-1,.,TGTGCCAGCAGCCAAAACCTTATGGCCTACAATGAGCAGTTCTTC,CASSQNLMAYNEQFF
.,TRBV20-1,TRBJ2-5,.,TGCAGTGCCGTCGTTCTCGTAGAGACCCAGTACTTC,CSAVVLVETQYF
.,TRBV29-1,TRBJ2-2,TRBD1,TGCAGCGTGGCCGGGACAGGGGGCGCCGGAACGAACACCGGGGAGCTGTTTTTT,CSVAGTGGAGTNTGELFF
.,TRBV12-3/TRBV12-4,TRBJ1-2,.,TGTGTCACCCAAGTCACGTTCGGGGCTAACTATGGCTACACCTTC,CVTQVTFGANYGYTF
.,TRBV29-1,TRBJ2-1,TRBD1,TGCAGCGTTCCCGGGACAGGGGGCAATGAGCAGTTCTTC,CSVPGTGGNEQFF
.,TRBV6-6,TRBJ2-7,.,TGTGCCAGCAGATCCGCCCGGGACACGACCTACGAGCAGTACTTC,CASRSARDTTYEQYF
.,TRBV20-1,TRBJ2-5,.,TGCAGTGCCACGCTGAAGGAGACCCAGTACTTC,CSATLKETQYF
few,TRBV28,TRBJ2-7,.,TGTGCCAGCATTGGAACCTACCACGAGCAGTACTTC,CASIGTYHEQYF
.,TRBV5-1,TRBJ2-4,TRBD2,TGCGCCAGCAGCCCAGCGGGGAAAAACATTCAGTACTTC,CASSPAGKNIQYF
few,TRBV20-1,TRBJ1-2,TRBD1,TGCAGTGCTAGGGAAACACAGGGGTTAGGGGGCTACACCTTC,CSARETQGLGGYTF
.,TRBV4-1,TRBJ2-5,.,TGCGCCAGCAGCCATCTAACGGAGGGATCCCCGGGTGAGCAGTACTTC,CASSHLTEGSPGEQYF
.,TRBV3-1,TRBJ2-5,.,TGTGCCAGCAGCCAAGAGGTCGGGTTAGCTGAGACCCAGTACTTC,CASSQEVGLAETQYF
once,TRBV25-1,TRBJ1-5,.,TGTGCCAGCAGTGAGGGGCAGGTCAATCAGCCCCAGCATTTT,CASSEGQVNQPQHF
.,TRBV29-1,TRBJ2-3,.,TGCAGCGTTGTTACCACCGGGGCCCTCACAGATACGCAGTATTTT,CSVVTTGALTDTQYF
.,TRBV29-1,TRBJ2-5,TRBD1,TGCAGCACACAGGGGCAGCGAGAGACCCAGTACTTC,CSTQGQRETQYF
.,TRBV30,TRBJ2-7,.,TGTGCCTGGAGTGTTCCCATAGGTCGGAGGGCCTACGAGCAGTACTTC,CAWSVPIGRRAYEQYF
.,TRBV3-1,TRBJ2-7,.,TGTGCCAGCAGCCCTAACCGCAGGGGGGGTTCCCACGAGCAGTACTTC,CASSPNRRGGSHEQYF
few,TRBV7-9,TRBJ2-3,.,TGTGCCAGCATCCCCCCAGGGGCGGCAGATACGCAGTATTTT,CASIPPGAADTQYF